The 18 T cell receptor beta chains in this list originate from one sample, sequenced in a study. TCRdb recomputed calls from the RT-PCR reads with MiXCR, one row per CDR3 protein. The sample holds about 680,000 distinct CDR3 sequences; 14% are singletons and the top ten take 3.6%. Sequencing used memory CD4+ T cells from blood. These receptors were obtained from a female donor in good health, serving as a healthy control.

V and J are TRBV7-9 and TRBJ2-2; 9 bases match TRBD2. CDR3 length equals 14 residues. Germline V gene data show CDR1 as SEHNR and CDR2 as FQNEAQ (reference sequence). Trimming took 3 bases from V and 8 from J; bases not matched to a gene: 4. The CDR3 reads CASSFLAGSGELFF. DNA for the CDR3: TGTGCCAGCAGCTTTCTAGCGGGAAGTGGGGAGCTGTTTTTT.

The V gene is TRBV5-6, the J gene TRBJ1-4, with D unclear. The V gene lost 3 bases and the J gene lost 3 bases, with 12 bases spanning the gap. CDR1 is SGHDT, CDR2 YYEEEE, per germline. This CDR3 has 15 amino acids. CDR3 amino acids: CASSSEALANEKLFF. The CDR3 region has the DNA TGTGCCAGCAGCTCGGAGGCGTTGGCTAATGAAAAACTGTTTTTT.

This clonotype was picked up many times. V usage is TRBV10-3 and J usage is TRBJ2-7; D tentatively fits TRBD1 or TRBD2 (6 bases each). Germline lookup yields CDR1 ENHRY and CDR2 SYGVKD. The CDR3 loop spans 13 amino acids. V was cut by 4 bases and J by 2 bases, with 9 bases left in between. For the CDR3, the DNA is TGTGCCATCAGTGCAGGGGAGGCCTACGAGCAGTACTTC. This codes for CAISAGEAYEQYF.

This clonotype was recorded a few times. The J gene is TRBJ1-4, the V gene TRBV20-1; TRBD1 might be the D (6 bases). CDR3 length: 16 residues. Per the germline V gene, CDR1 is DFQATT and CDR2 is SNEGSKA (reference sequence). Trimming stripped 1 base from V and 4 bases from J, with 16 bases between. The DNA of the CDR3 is TGCAGTGCTAGAGGATCAGTTAGACAGGATAATGAAAAACTGTTTTTT. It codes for CSARGSVRQDNEKLFF.

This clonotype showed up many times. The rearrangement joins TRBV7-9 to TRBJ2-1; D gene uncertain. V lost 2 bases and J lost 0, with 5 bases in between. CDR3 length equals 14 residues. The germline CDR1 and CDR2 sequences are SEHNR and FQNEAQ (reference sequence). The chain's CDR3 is CASSLRSSYNEQFF. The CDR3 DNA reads TGTGCCAGCAGCTTAAGAAGCTCCTACAATGAGCAGTTCTTC.

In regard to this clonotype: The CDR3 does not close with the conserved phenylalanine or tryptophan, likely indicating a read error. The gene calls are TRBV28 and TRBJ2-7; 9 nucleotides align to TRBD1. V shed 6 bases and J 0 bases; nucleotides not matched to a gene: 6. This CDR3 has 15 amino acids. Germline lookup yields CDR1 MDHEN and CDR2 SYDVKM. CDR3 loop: CASSLTGGSSYEQYS. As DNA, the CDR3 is TGTGCCAGCAGCTTGACAGGGGGGAGCTCCTACGAGCAGTACTCC.

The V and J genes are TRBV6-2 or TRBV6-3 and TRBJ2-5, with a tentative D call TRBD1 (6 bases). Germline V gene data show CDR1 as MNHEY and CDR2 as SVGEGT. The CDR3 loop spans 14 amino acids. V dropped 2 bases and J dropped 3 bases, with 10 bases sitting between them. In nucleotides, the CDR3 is TGTGCCAGCAGTTACATCAGGGGCGAAGAGACCCAGTACTTC. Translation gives CASSYIRGEETQYF.

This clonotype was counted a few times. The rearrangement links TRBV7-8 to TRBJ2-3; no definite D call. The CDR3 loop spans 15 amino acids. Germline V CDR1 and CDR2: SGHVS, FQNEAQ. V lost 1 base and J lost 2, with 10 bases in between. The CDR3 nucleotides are TGTGCCAGCAGCTTAGGGCCGTTTTCCACAGATACGCAGTATTTT. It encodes CASSLGPFSTDTQYF.

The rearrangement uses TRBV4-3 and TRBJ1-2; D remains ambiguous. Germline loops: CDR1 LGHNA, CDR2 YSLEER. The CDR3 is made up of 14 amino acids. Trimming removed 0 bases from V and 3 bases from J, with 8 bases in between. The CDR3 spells CASSQDYADYGYTF. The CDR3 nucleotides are TGCGCCAGCAGCCAAGATTATGCGGACTATGGCTACACCTTC.

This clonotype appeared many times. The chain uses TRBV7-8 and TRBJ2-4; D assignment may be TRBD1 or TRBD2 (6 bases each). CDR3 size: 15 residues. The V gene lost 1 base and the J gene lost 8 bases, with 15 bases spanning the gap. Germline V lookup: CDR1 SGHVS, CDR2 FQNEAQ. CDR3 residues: CASSLDGGRTDIQYF. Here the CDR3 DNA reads TGTGCCAGCAGCTTAGATGGGGGGCGCACGGACATTCAGTACTTC.

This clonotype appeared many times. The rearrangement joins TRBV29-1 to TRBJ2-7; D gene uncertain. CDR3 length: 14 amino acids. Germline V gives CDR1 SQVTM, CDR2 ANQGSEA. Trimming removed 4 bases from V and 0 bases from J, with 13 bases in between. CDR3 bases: TGCAGCGTTGCAGACCCCTGGAGCTCCTACGAGCAGTACTTC. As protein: CSVADPWSSYEQYF.

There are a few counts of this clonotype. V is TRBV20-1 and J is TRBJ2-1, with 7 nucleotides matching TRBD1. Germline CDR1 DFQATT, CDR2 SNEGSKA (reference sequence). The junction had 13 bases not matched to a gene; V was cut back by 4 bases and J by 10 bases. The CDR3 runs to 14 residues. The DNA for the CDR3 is TGCAGTGCTACTAAGCAGGGACAGCTCGGGGAGCAGTTCTTC. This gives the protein CSATKQGQLGEQFF.

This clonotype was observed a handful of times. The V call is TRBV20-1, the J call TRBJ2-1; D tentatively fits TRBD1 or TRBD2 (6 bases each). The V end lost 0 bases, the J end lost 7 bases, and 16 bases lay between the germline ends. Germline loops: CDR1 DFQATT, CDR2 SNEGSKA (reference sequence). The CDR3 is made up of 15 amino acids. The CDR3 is CSARDGGPGLNEQFF. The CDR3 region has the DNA TGCAGTGCTAGAGATGGGGGGCCGGGTTTAAATGAGCAGTTCTTC.

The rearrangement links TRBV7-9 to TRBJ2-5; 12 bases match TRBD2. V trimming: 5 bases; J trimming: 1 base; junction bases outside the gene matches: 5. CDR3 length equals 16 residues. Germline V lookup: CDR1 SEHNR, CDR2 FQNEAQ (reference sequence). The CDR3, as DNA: TGTGCCAGCAGCCCCCTGGGACTAGCGGGCCAAGAGACCCAGTACTTC. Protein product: CASSPLGLAGQETQYF. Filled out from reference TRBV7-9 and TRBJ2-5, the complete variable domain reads DTGVSQNPRHKITKRGQNVTFRCDPISEHNRLYWYRQTLGQGPEFLTYFQNEAQLEKSRLLSDRFSAERPKGSFSTLEIQRTEQGDSAMYLCASSPLGLAGQETQYFGPGTRLLVL.

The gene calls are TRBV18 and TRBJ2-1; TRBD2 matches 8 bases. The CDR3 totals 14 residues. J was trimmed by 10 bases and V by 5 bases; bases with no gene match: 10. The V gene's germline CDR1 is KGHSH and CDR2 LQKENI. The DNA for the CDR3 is TGTGCCAGCTCATATGCGGGGGGACTGGAGGAGCAGTTCTTC. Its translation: CASSYAGGLEEQFF.

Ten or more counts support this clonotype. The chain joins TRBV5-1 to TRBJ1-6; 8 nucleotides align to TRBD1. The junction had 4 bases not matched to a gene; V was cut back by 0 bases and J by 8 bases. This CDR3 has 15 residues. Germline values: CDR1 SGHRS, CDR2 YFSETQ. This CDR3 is CASSLAGGQDSPLHF. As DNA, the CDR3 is TGCGCCAGCAGCTTGGCCGGGGGACAGGATTCACCCCTCCACTTT. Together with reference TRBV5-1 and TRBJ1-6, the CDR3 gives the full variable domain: KAGVTQTPRYLIKTRGQQVTLSCSPISGHRSVSWYQQTPGQGLQFLFEYFSETQRNKGNFPGRFSGRQFSNSRSEMNVSTLELGDSALYLCASSLAGGQDSPLHFGNGTRLTVT.

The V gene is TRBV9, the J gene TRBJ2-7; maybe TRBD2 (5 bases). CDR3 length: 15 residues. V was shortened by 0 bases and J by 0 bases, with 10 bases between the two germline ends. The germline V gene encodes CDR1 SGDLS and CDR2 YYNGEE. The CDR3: CASSVAGGNSYEQYF. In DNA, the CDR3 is TGTGCCAGCAGCGTAGCTGGAGGTAACTCCTACGAGCAGTACTTC.

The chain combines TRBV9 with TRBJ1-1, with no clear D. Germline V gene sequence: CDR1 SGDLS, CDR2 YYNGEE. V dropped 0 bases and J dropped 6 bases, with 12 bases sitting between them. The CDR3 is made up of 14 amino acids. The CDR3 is CASSVVAGSPEAFF. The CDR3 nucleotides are TGTGCCAGCAGCGTAGTCGCGGGCAGCCCTGAAGCTTTCTTT. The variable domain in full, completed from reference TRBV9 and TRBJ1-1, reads DSGVTQTPKHLITATGQRVTLRCSPRSGDLSVYWYQQSLDQGLQFLIQYYNGEERAKGNILERFSAQQFPDLHSELNLSSLELGDSALYFCASSVVAGSPEAFFGQGTRLTVV.